This record concerns one T cell receptor beta chain sequence. Its specificity is unknown. The CDR3 sequence is 12 residues long. Trimming shortened V by 0 bases and J by 3 bases, and 3 bases separated the two germline ends. Germline CDR1 SNHLY, CDR2 FYNNEI. While unrecorded immune exposures were likely, the donors were nominally healthy when sampled. Vbeta (60) and Jbeta (13) primers were used in the PCR. TCRdb's copy holds only in-frame clones and misses some; the assay was immunoSEQ multiplex PCR. Among under 150,000 clones, approximately 75% were seen once, and the ten largest hold 5.9%. The sample belongs to a study of cytomegalovirus exposure and HLA in healthy donors. At the level of the study: An earlier analysis found under 130 million unique TCR beta sequences from roughly 170 million T cells. As released early, the data held roughly 85 million unique TCRs from HLA-typed donors.

Study-wide points: The authors considered a cluster of highly shared sequence variants likely to be a sequencing artifact.

The specimen was PBMCs. This TCR came from a woman aged 40 to 50 in good health and CMV-seropositive. The chain has TRBV2 and TRBJ2-7; D call uncertain. The CDR3 loop is CASSEARYEQYF. CDR3 nucleotides: TGTGCCAGCAGTGAAGCCCGCTACGAGCAGTACTTC.